This T cell receptor (beta chain) was sequenced for a study of beta chain features in type 1 diabetes. General study results and limits: At VDJ recombination sites, type 1 diabetes patients had fewer insertions and more deleted nucleotides.

V shed 6 bases and J shed 1 base, with 16 bases lying between them. Per germline, CDR1 MNHEY and CDR2 SMNVEV (reference sequence). CDR3 length equals 15 residues. Sorting based on CD45RO/CCR7/CD25/CD127/CD95/CD27 separated CD4+ naive, central memory, regulatory and stem cell-like memory cells. The investigators reverse transcribed all of the isolated RNA, so they sequenced expressed TCRB transcripts. The data were produced by immunoSEQ multiplex PCR, yet TCRdb's version contains in-frame clones alone and is incomplete. The table has hundreds of thousands of clones, around 7.6% seen once; the top ten hold less than 0.45%. This clone was detected only a few times. Its specificity is unknown.

The rearrangement joins TRBV27 to TRBJ2-7; D is perhaps TRBD1 (6 bases). The sequenced material came from central memory CD4+ T cells from blood. The TCR was taken from a woman aged 18-29 years in good health. CDR3 sequence: CASSPRQALSYEQYF. Written as DNA, the CDR3 is TGTGCCAGCAGCCCAAGACAGGCCCTTTCCTACGAGCAGTACTTC.